These 10 T cell receptor beta chains were all obtained from the same sample, sequenced in a study of blood T cell repertoires in COVID-19. Data came from immunoSEQ multiplex PCR; TCRdb stores just in-frame clones and leaves some out. The table lists some 150,000 clones, approximately 80% of them singletons, with under 3% in the top ten. Sequencing used peripheral blood. The source is a woman between 35 and 50 years old with active or convalescent COVID-19.

The chain uses TRBV18 and TRBJ2-7; TRBD1 matches 10 bases. The CDR3 is made up of 14 amino acids. CDR1 KGHSH and CDR2 LQKENI come from the germline V gene. The V and J ends lost 6 bases and 6 bases, in that order; junction bases with no gene match: 8. The CDR3 DNA is TGTGCCAGCTCGGGACAGGGGATAAGGGGCGAGCAGTACTTC. Translating it yields CASSGQGIRGEQYF.

This clone has more than one count but fewer than ten. The chain uses TRBV10-2 and TRBJ2-7, with 10 bases lining up with TRBD2. This CDR3 region has 16 residues. Germline loops: CDR1 WSHSY, CDR2 SAAADI. J gave up 7 bases and V 6 bases, and 15 bases lay outside the gene matches. CDR3 nucleotides: TGCGCCAGCAGCCGGTCTAGCGGGGGCTTGACGGGGGAGCAGTACTTC. Protein sequence: CASSRSSGGLTGEQYF.

The J gene is TRBJ2-2, the V gene TRBV5-1, with TRBD2 identical over 8 bases. CDR1 SGHRS and CDR2 YFSETQ come from the germline V gene. CDR3 length: 15 amino acids. The V segment lost 10 bases and the J segment 4 bases; nucleotides outside the gene matches: 12. CDR3 protein: CAGSPGLVGTGELFF. The DNA of the CDR3 is TGCGCCGGTTCCCCGGGACTAGTAGGCACCGGGGAGCTGTTTTTT. Together with reference TRBV5-1 and TRBJ2-2, the CDR3 gives the full variable domain: KAGVTQTPRYLIKTRGQQVTLSCSPISGHRSVSWYQQTPGQGLQFLFEYFSETQRNKGNFPGRFSGRQFSNSRSEMNVSTLELGDSALYLCAGSPGLVGTGELFFGEGSRLTVL.

V usage is TRBV18 and J usage is TRBJ1-1, with D possibly being TRBD1 (5 bases). Trimming shortened V by 3 bases and J by 4 bases, and 15 bases separated the two germline ends. In germline, CDR1 is KGHSH, CDR2 LQKENI. CDR3 length equals 15 residues. The CDR3 nucleotides are TGTGCCAGCTCACCCGTGTTGGGTCAGGGCACTGAAGCTTTCTTT. Residues: CASSPVLGQGTEAFF.

V and J are TRBV6-5 and TRBJ1-4; possible D gene TRBD1, 6 bases. Germline-derived CDR1 and CDR2 are MNHEY and SVGAGI. V lost 6 bases and J 0 bases, leaving 11 bases between the germline ends. The CDR3 length is 15 residues. CDR3 sequence: CASRLTGSTNEKLFF. The CDR3 DNA sequence: TGTGCCAGCAGACTAACAGGGTCAACTAATGAAAAACTGTTTTTT.

The chain has TRBV10-2 and TRBJ2-7; 7 nucleotides agree with TRBD2. Looked up from germline, CDR1 is WSHSY and CDR2 is SAAADI. V lost 2 bases to trimming and J lost 5 bases; unmatched junction nucleotides: 6. CDR3 length equals 14 residues. The CDR3, as DNA: TGCGCCAGCAGTGAGAGGCGGGAGACCCACGAGCAGTACTTC. Protein: CASSERRETHEQYF.

The V and J genes are TRBV28 and TRBJ2-1; 7 nucleotides line up with TRBD2. The CDR3 spans 17 residues. Germline trimming cut 1 base from V and 4 bases from J; bases unmatched to any gene: 10. Germline CDR1 is MDHEN and CDR2 is SYDVKM. CDR3 coding DNA: TGTGCCAGCAGTTTATCTCGGGCGGGGGTTGGGTACAATGAGCAGTTCTTC. Translation: CASSLSRAGVGYNEQFF.

The gene calls are TRBV5-4 and TRBJ2-3; TRBD2 matches 12 bases. With 3 bases clipped from V and 4 bases from J, the junction kept 6 bases outside the gene matches. Germline loops: CDR1 SGHNT, CDR2 YYREEE (reference sequence). The CDR3 spans 16 residues. The CDR3 region is CASSWASGGVADTQYF. The CDR3 DNA follows: TGTGCCAGCAGCTGGGCTAGCGGGGGGGTGGCAGATACGCAGTATTTT. The full variable domain, its missing parts supplied by reference TRBV5-4 and TRBJ2-3, is ETGVTQSPTHLIKTRGQQVTLRCSSQSGHNTVSWYQQALGQGPQFIFQYYREEENGRGNFPPRFSGLQFPNYSSELNVNALELDDSALYLCASSWASGGVADTQYFGPGTRLTVL.

The table lists this clone with a few counts. This chain uses TRBV6-5 with TRBJ2-1, with a tentative D call TRBD2 (6 bases). V lost 6 bases and J lost 6, with 18 bases in between. The CDR3 has 15 residues. Germline assignment: CDR1 MNHEY and CDR2 SVGAGI. The CDR3 spells CASRPRLVVSNEQFF. The CDR3 nucleotides read TGTGCCAGCAGACCACGACTAGTAGTATCCAATGAGCAGTTCTTC.

This clone was detected once. CDR3 residues: CASRGGPWYEQYF. The CDR3 DNA reads as TGTGCCAGTCGAGGGGGACCCTGGTACGAGCAGTACTTC. This rearrangement joins TRBV5-4 to TRBJ2-7, with D perhaps TRBD1 (6 bases). Germline CDR1 is SGHNT and CDR2 is YYREEE (reference sequence). The ends were cut back, 8 bases at V and 4 bases at J, with 16 bases in the middle. The CDR3 totals 13 residues.